This T cell receptor beta chain was found in a study of shared T cell receptors in the human thymus. The table came from immunoSEQ multiplex PCR; TCRdb's copy has only in-frame clones and leaves some out. The sample shows hundreds of thousands of clones, 80% to 90% of them seen only once. This CDR3 is 14 amino acids long. The V and J ends lost 5 bases and 0 bases respectively, with 10 bases between them. The germline CDR1 and CDR2 sequences are MNHEY and SMNVEV (reference sequence). The same data also went into a second study, on human thymus T cells. That report adds: Healthy Finnish infants undergoing corrective surgery for congenital heart defects were the donors. Resections from corrective heart surgery provided thymus tissue. Use of V and J genes seemed skewed within the thymic and blood repertoires.

The rearrangement links TRBV27 to TRBJ2-5, with D uncertain. The clonotype comes from a boy under two years old with a congenital heart defect. Sequences were obtained from thymocytes. The CDR3 sequence: CASSPLRYQETQYF. The CDR3 coding sequence is TGTGCCAGCAGTCCCCTCCGTTACCAAGAGACCCAGTACTTC.